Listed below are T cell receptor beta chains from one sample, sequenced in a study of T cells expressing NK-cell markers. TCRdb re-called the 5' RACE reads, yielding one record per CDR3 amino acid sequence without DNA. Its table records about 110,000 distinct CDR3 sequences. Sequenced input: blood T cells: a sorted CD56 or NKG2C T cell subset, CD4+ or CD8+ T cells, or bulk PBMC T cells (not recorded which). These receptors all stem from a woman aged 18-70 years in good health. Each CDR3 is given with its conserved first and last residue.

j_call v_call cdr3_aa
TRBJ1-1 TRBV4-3 CASSQGVVGGLVNTEAFF
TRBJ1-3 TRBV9 CASSAGHAGNTIYF
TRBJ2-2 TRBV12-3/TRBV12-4 CASSPLLTLGELFF
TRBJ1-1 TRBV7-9 CASSATGTPEAFF
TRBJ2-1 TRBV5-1 CASILAPTHSYNERFF
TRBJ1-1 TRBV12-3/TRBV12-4 CASRETGNRMNTEAFF
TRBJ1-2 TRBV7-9 CASSASGTGLF
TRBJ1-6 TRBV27 CASSVGQGAPLHF
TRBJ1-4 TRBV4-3 CASSQVRWAEKLFF
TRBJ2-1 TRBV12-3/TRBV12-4 CASTDSYNEQFF
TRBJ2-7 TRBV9 CASSLEGPTAEQYF
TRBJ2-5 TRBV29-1 CSSSDLAEATQYF
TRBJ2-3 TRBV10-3 CAISESWGRGRDTQYF
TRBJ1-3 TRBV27 CASRTLSGNTIYF
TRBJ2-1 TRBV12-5 CASAGTSGAYNEQFF
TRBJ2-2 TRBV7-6 CASSLAPGLETGELFF
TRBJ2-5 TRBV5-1 CASSLGNQETQYF
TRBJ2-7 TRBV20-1 CSARQGLTYEQYF
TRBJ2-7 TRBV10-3 CAISDGGYEQYF
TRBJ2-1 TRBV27 CASRERGYNEQFF
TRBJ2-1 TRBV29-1 CSAQAGQGARNEQFF
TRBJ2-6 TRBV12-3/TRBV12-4 CASSYRVSGANVLTF
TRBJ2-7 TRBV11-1 CATKKPWDYEQYF
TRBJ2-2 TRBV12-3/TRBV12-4 CASSEEGAGELFF
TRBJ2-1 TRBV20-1 CSALGAGVLNEQFF
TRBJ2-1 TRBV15 CATSNSLSYNEQFF
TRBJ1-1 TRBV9 CASSNRDPEAFF
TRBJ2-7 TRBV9 CACGSLEGRQYF
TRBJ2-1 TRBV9 CASSVADRNEQFF
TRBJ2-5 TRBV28 CASRSPVEGMETQYF
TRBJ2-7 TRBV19 CASSPDRAYEQYF
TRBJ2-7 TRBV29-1 CSVDYGSYEQYF
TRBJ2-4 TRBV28 CASSLSYRGIQYF
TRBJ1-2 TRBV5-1 CASNPGTGIYYGYTF
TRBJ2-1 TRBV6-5 CASSPVPGAQFF
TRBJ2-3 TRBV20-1 CSAGLGSSGTTDTQYF
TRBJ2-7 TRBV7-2 CASSLGSVSSYEQYF
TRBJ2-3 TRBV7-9 CASSFTNSADTQYF
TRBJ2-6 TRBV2 CASIGPESGANVLTF
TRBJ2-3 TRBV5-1 CASSLGNGRADTQYF
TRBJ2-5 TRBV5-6 CASSKDPFQETQYF
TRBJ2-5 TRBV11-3 CASSLRTDKETQYF
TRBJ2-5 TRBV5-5 CASSLVEASDLRTQYF